Below are 6 T cell receptor beta chains sequenced from a single sample in a study of CD8+ T cells in alopecia areata. Treatment meaning: oral pan-JAK inhibitor, 5-10 mg twice daily. Sequencing templates came from extracted RNA that was reverse transcribed into cDNA. Sequencing was performed with immunoSEQ multiplex PCR; in TCRdb, only in-frame clones are kept and a portion is missing. The sample holds 100,000 to 150,000 clones, 61% seen once. The sample in question was CD4+ T cells sorted from blood, obtained at week 4, from a patient treated with tofacitinib. Every receptor here comes from a human donor with alopecia areata.

This chain links TRBV5-4 with TRBJ1-5; D is unresolved. CDR3 length: 12 residues. Germline lookup yields CDR1 SGHNT and CDR2 YYREEE (reference sequence). V was trimmed by 1 base and J by 8 bases, leaving 7 bases between them. The CDR3 spells CASSLCRKPQHF. The CDR3 nucleotides are TGTGCCAGCAGCTTGTGTCGGAAGCCCCAGCATTTT.

The rearrangement joins TRBV4-1 to TRBJ2-5, with D perhaps being TRBD1 or TRBD2 (5 bases each). Germline V gene data show CDR1 as MGHRA and CDR2 as YSYEKL. The CDR3 has 14 residues. V shed 6 bases and J shed 1 base, with 12 bases lying between them. The CDR3 DNA sequence: TGCGCCAGCAGTTCCGGGACCACCCAAGAGACCCAGTACTTC. Residues: CASSSGTTQETQYF.

Here the CDR3 DNA reads TGTGCCAGCAGTTCCCAAGGGCGGGCATCCTACGAGCAGTACTTC. Translation: CASSSQGRASYEQYF. The gene calls are TRBV6-5 and TRBJ2-7; D is perhaps TRBD2 (5 bases). Looked up from germline, CDR1 is MNHEY and CDR2 is SVGAGI. V lost 4 bases and J lost 1, with 14 bases in between. The CDR3 sequence is 15 residues long.

This clone was observed once. The V gene is TRBV7-6, the J gene TRBJ2-1; 12 bases agree with TRBD2. CDR1 and CDR2 (germline): SGHVS, FNYEAQ. J lost 8 bases, V lost 0 bases, and 8 bases had no gene match. This CDR3 has 17 residues. CDR3 bases: TGTGCCAGCAGCTTAGCCCCCACTAGCGGGAGGATGTATGAGCAGTTCTTC. Its translation: CASSLAPTSGRMYEQFF.

There are a few counts of this clone. This chain connects TRBV19 to TRBJ2-3; 8 bases agree with TRBD1. This CDR3 contains 12 residues. V was pared by 2 bases and J by 8 bases, with 0 bases of the junction left unmatched. CDR1 and CDR2 (germline): LNHDA, SQIVND (reference sequence). Written as DNA, the CDR3 is TGTGCCAGTAGTATACAGGGGGCTACGCAGTATTTT. Its protein product is CASSIQGATQYF.

As DNA, the CDR3 is TGTGCCAGCAGTGAGTTCGGGCCCCGACGGAGATTGGAAGGGACCCAGTACTTC. It is translated as CASSEFGPRRRLEGTQYF. V gene TRBV2 combines with J gene TRBJ2-5, with D unresolved. The CDR3 has 18 residues. From germline, CDR1 is SNHLY and CDR2 FYNNEI. With 3 bases removed from V and 7 bases from J, the gap between germline ends came to 27 bases.